This T cell receptor beta chain emerged from a study of monozygotic twins with inflammatory bowel disease. The study, taken as a whole, reports: Researchers report that IBD patients shared fewer clonotypes with others than healthy twins, especially amid disease activity. Discrimination among different T cell subtypes was not achievable.

This CDR3 spans 15 amino acids. Germline loops: CDR1 SGHVS, CDR2 FQNEAQ. Two nested PCRs, of about 16 and 10 cycles, processed TCRalpha and TCRbeta cDNA. TCRdb re-called the 5' RACE reads and shows each CDR3 protein once, DNA omitted. The table lists approximately 380,000 distinct CDR3 sequences. Of note for this clonotype: Its antigen is unknown.

V usage is TRBV7-8 and J usage is TRBJ2-1; lacking DNA, the TRBD1 call made by TCRdb goes unchecked. Sequences were obtained from blood. The clonotype was recovered from a human donor with ulcerative colitis or Crohn's disease, or a healthy co-twin of an affected twin (not recorded which). CDR3: CASGQGVDSYNEQFF.